Described below is a single T cell receptor (beta chain) sequence and its context. Its antigen is currently unknown. The data originate from a study of monozygotic twins with inflammatory bowel disease. Unsorted whole blood yielded the total RNA, with T cells left unselected. The CDR3 spans 13 residues. Germline V gene sequence: CDR1 SGHRS, CDR2 YFSETQ. General study findings and limits: The sharing of clonotypes with others was lower in IBD patients than in healthy twins, especially with disease activity.

TCRdb reprocessed the 5' RACE reads; each CDR3 protein has one entry and no DNA is given. The sample shows around 400,000 distinct CDR3 sequences, and under 3% sits with its ten largest clones. The gene calls are TRBV5-1 and TRBJ2-1; TCRdb designates TRBD1, a call that cannot be tested without DNA. The sequenced sample consisted of blood. This sequence was found in a human donor with ulcerative colitis or Crohn's disease, or a healthy co-twin of an affected twin (not recorded which). CDR3: CASWDRSGDEQFF.